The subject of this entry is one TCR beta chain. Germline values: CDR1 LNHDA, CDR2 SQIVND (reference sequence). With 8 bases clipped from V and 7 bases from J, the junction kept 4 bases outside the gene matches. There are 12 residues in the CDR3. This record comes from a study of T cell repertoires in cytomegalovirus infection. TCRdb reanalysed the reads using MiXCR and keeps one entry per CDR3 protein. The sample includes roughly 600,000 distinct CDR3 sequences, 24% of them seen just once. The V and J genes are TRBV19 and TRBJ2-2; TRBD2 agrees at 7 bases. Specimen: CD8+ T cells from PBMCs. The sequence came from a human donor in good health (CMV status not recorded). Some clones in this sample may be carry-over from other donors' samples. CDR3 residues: CASGGGGGELFF. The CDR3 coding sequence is TGTGCCAGTGGCGGGGGAGGCGGGGAGCTGTTTTTT.